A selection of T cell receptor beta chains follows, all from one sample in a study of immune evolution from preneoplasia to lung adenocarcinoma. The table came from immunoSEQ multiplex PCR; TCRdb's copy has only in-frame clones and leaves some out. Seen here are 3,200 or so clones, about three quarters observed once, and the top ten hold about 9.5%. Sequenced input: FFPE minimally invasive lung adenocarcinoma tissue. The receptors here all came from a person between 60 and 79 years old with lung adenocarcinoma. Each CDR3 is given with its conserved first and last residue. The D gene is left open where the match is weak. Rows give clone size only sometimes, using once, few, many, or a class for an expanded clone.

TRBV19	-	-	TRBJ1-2	TGTGCCAGTAGTGAGGGGGAGAGAGGCTACACCTTC	CASSEGERGYTF
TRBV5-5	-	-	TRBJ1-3	TGTGCCAGCAGCTTGGCCGTCGGTCAGGGCGCAAACACCATATATTTT	CASSLAVGQGANTIYF
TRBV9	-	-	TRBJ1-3	TGTGCCAGCAGCCCCCGGGCGGCGAGCTCTGGAAACACCATATATTTT	CASSPRAASSGNTIYF
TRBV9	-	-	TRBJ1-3	TGTGCCAGCAGCGTAGACAACAGACACTCTGGAAACACCATATATTTT	CASSVDNRHSGNTIYF
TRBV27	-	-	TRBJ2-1	TGTGCCAGCAGTACAGGACTATGGCATGAGCAGTTCTTC	CASSTGLWHEQFF
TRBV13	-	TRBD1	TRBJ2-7	TGTGCCAGCAGCCCGGGACAGGAGTCCTACGAGCAGTACTTC	CASSPGQESYEQYF
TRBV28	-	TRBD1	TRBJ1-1	TGTGCCAGCAGCCGTGGACAGGGTATGACCATGAACACTGAAGCTTTCTTT	CASSRGQGMTMNTEAFF
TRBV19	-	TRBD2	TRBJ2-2	TGTGCCAGTAGTAATAGCGGGAGGTCCAACACCGGGGAGCTGTTTTTT	CASSNSGRSNTGELFF
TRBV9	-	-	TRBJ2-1	TGTGCCAGCAGCGTAGACGGCGGATACAATGAGCAGTTCTTC	CASSVDGGYNEQFF
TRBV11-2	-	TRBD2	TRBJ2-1	TGTGCCAGCACGGAAATGGGGCTAGCGGGTAACAATGAGCAGTTCTTC	CASTEMGLAGNNEQFF
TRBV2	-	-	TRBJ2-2	TGTGCCAGCGGACTGGGCTCGAACACCGGGGAGCTGTTTTTT	CASGLGSNTGELFF
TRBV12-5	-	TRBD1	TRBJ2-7	TGTGCTAGTGGTTTGGCCCAATCCGGGACAGGGGGCCCTATTTCCTCCTACGAGCAGTACTTC	CASGLAQSGTGGPISSYEQYF
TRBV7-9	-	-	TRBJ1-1	TGTGCCAGCACCGAGACAGGTTTCAACACTGAAGCTTTCTTT	CASTETGFNTEAFF
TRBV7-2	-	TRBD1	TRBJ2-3	TGTGCCAGCAGCTTAGGAACAGGGGCCGCCCGCACAGATACGCAGTATTTT	CASSLGTGAARTDTQYF
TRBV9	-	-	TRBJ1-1	TGTGCCAGCAGCCTCCTAGAAACAGCGATCGGTGGGGCTTTCTTT	CASSLLETAIGGAFF
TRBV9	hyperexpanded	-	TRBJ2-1	TGTGCCAGCAGCGTAATGTCCATACGCGATGAGCAGTTCTTC	CASSVMSIRDEQFF
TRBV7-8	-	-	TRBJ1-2	TGTGCCAGCAGCTTAAAGGATTGGGGCTACACCTTC	CASSLKDWGYTF
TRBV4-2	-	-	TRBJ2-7	TGTGCCAGCAGCCAAGATGGGGGGAGAGAGGTATGGGAGCAGTACTTC	CASSQDGGREVWEQYF
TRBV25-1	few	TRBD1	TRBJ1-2	TGTGCCAGCAGGACAGGGAGGGATGGCTACACCTTC	CASRTGRDGYTF
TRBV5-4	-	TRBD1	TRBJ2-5	TGTGCCAGCAGCCAAGGAACGAGCGACAGGGGTGGTGAGACCCAGTACTTC	CASSQGTSDRGGETQYF
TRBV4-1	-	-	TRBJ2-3	TGCGCCAGCAGCCCCGGTCAAACTCGCACAGATACGCAGTATTTT	CASSPGQTRTDTQYF
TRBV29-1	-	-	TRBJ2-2	TGCAGCGTTAGACAGTCCACCGGGGAGCTGTTTTTT	CSVRQSTGELFF
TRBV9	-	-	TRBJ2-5	TGTGCCAGCAGCGTCGGGCCACCCCTCCAAGAGACCCAGTACTTC	CASSVGPPLQETQYF
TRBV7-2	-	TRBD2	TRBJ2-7	TGTGCCAGCAGCTTAGGTGGTGGGACTAGCCGGTACTACGAGCAGTACTTC	CASSLGGGTSRYYEQYF
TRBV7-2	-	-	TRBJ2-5	TGTGCCAGCAGCCCGAGGCAGGGGCTGGGGCAAGAGACCCAGTACTTC	CASSPRQGLGQETQYF
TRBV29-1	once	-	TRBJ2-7	TGCAGCGTCGCCCTAGCGCCTACCTACGAGCAGTACTTC	CSVALAPTYEQYF
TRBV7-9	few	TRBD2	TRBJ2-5	TGTGCCAGCAGCTCTCGACTAGCGGGATTCCAAGAGACCCAGTACTTC	CASSSRLAGFQETQYF
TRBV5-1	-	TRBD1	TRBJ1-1	TGCGCCAGCAGCTTGAGACCGAGTGCCGGGACAGGGGGAACTGAAGCTTTCTTT	CASSLRPSAGTGGTEAFF
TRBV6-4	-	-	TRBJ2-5	TGTGCCAGCAGTGAGACAGGTCGAGAGACCCAGTACTTC	CASSETGRETQYF
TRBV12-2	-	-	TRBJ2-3	TGTGCAAGTCGCCCATGGGTTCGGGGCACAGATACGCAGTATTTT	CASRPWVRGTDTQYF
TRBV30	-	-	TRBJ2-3	TGTGCCTGGACGTTGGACTTCTCCACAGATACGCAGTATTTT	CAWTLDFSTDTQYF